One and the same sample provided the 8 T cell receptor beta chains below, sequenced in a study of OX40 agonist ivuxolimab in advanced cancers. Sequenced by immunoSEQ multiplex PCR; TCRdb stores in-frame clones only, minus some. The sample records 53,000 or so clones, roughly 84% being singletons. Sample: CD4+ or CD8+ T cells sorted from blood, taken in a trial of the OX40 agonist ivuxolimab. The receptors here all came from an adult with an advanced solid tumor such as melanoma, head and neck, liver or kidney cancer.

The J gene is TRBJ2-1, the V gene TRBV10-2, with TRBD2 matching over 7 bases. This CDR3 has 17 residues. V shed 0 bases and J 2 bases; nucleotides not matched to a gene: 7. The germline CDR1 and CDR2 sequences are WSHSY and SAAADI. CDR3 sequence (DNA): TGCGCCAGCAGTGAGTCGGGGTCTAGCGGCCCCTACAATGAGCAGTTCTTC. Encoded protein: CASSESGSSGPYNEQFF.

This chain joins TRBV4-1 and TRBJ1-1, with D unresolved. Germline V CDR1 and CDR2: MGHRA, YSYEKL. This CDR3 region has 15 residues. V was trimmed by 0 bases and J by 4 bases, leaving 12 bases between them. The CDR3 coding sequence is TGCGCCAGCAGCCAAGATCGCAGGTCGAGCACTGAAGCTTTCTTT. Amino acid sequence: CASSQDRRSSTEAFF.

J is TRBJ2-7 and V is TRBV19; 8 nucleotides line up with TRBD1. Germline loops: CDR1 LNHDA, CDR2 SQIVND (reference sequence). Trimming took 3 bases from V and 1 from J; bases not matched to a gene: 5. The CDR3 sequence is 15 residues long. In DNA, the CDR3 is TGTGCCAGTAGTATGCAGGGACAGGCATCCTACGAGCAGTACTTC. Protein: CASSMQGQASYEQYF.

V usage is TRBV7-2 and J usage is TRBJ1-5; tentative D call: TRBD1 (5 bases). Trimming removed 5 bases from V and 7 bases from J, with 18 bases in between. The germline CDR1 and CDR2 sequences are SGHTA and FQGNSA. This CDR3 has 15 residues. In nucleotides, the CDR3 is TGTGCCAGCAGCGCCGGGGGGACCGGAGCACAGCCCCAGCATTTT. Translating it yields CASSAGGTGAQPQHF.

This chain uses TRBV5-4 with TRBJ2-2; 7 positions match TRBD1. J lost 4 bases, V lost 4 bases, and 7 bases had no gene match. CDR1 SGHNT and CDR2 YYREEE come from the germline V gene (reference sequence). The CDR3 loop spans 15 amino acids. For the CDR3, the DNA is TGTGCCAGCAGCGTCGACAGGGTAGGCACCGGGGAGCTGTTTTTT. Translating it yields CASSVDRVGTGELFF.

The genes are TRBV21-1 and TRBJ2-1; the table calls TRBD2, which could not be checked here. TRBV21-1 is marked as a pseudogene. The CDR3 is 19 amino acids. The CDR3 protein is CASSKALSAGGLSPDEQFF. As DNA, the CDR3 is TGTGCCAGCAGCAAAGCGCTTTCAGCGGGAGGGCTATCACCGGATGAGCAGTTCTTC.

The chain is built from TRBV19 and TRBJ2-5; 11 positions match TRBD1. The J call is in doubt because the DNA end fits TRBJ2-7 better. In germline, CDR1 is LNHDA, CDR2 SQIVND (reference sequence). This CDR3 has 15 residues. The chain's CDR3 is CASSPRDRGSYEQYF. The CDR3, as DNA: TGTGCCAGTAGCCCTCGGGACAGGGGGTCGTACGAGCAGTACTTC.

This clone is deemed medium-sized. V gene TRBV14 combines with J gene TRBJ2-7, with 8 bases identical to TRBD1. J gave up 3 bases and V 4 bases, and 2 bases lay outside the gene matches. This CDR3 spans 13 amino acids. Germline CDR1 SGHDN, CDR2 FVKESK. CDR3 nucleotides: TGTGCCAGCAGCCCTGGGACAGGCTACGAGCAGTACTTC. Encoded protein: CASSPGTGYEQYF.